Each of the 17 T cell receptor beta chains below was sequenced from the same sample in a study of Graves' ophthalmopathy and Graves' hyperthyroidism. Amplifying from RNA transcripts, the study obtained TCR beta CDR3 regions. First-round RT-PCR used HTBI primers; second-round multiplex PCR followed. TCRdb reanalysed the multiplex PCR reads using MiXCR and keeps one entry per CDR3 protein. The sample shows roughly 400,000 distinct CDR3 sequences, 15% to 20% of them seen only once. Sequencing was performed on peripheral blood. The receptors shown here come from a woman younger than 30 with Graves' ophthalmopathy.

This clonotype was recorded many times. The CDR3 DNA reads as TGCAGCGTTGAACTGGGAATGAACACTGAAGCTTTCTTT. Translating it yields CSVELGMNTEAFF. The chain joins TRBV29-1 to TRBJ1-1, with no clear D. Trimming removed 2 bases at V and 0 bases at J, with 7 bases between. The CDR3 totals 13 residues. Per germline, CDR1 SQVTM and CDR2 ANQGSEA.

This clonotype was seen a few times. The rearrangement links TRBV11-2 to TRBJ1-2; D unresolved. This CDR3 has 12 amino acids. Germline-derived CDR1 and CDR2 are SGHAT and FQNNGV. V lost 3 bases and J lost 8, with 10 bases in between. Written as DNA, the CDR3 is TGTGCCAGCAGCTTTAATCAGCGGGGCTACACCTTC. Its translation is CASSFNQRGYTF.

This chain joins TRBV11-2 and TRBJ2-5; TRBD2 might be the D (7 bases). CDR3 length: 17 amino acids. V was trimmed by 5 bases and J by 5 bases, leaving 24 bases between them. Germline lookup yields CDR1 SGHAT and CDR2 FQNNGV. DNA for the CDR3: TGTGCCAGCAGCCTCAGGATTTCGGGGGGCGCGTTCGAGACCCAGTACTTC. It encodes CASSLRISGGAFETQYF.

Details on this clonotype: A junction end diverges from the germline sequence, so it may reflect a read error. The V gene is TRBV12-3 or TRBV12-4, the J gene TRBJ1-2; no firm D call. The CDR3 consists of 12 residues. CDR3 loop: CASSLAGSLGSF. CDR3 nucleotides: TGTGCCAGCAGTTTAGCGGGAAGCTTAGGGTCCTTC.

This clonotype was found many times. The rearrangement joins TRBV20-1 to TRBJ2-3; TRBD2 might be the D (7 bases). The CDR3 loop spans 17 amino acids. Germline CDR1 is DFQATT and CDR2 is SNEGSKA (reference sequence). The V end lost 0 bases, the J end lost 3 bases, and 19 bases lay between the germline ends. In DNA, the CDR3 is TGCAGTGCTAGAGACCTGGGGGGCGGGAGAGGGACAGATACGCAGTATTTT. Translated: CSARDLGGGRGTDTQYF.

The CDR3, as DNA: TGTGCCAGCAGTTCTTATGCAGGGGGCACCGGGGAGCTGTTTTTT. Protein sequence: CASSSYAGGTGELFF. The chain combines TRBV6-5 with TRBJ2-2; TRBD1 aligns across 7 bases. V lost 4 bases to trimming and J lost 4 bases; unmatched junction nucleotides: 6. This CDR3 spans 15 amino acids. CDR1 MNHEY and CDR2 SVGAGI come from the germline V gene.

Only a few counts were recorded for this clonotype. CDR3 protein: CASSRSMGRNTGELFF. Here the CDR3 DNA reads TGTGCCAGCAGCCGCTCGATGGGCCGGAACACCGGGGAGCTGTTTTTT. The rearrangement links TRBV14 to TRBJ2-2; the D is unclear. V was cut by 4 bases and J by 1 base, with 13 bases left in between. This CDR3 region has 16 residues. In germline, CDR1 is SGHDN, CDR2 FVKESK.

This clonotype was observed at least ten times. The chain recombines TRBV28 with TRBJ1-2, with TRBD1 matching over 11 bases. The CDR3 spans 17 residues. In germline, CDR1 is MDHEN, CDR2 SYDVKM. With V trimmed by 5 bases and J by 4 bases, 12 bases remained unmatched. The CDR3 nucleotides read TGTGCCAGCAGTGTCCGGGACAGGGGGTATTTCCCCTATGGCTACACCTTC. As protein: CASSVRDRGYFPYGYTF.

A remark on this clonotype: A read error may be the cause here, since a much bigger clone is one base away. The V gene is TRBV7-9, the J gene TRBJ1-3, with TRBD1 matching over 8 bases. CDR1 is SEHNR, CDR2 FQNEAQ, per germline (reference sequence). Germline trimming cut 9 bases from V and 0 bases from J; bases unmatched to any gene: 4. The CDR3 runs to 14 residues. CDR3 sequence (DNA): TGTGCCAGACAGGGGGGAGCCTCTGGAAACACCATATATTTT. Translating it yields CARQGGASGNTIYF.

The table lists this clonotype with many counts. V gene TRBV7-8 combines with J gene TRBJ2-7; tentatively, D is TRBD1 or TRBD2 (5 bases each). The CDR3 sequence is 14 residues long. From germline, CDR1 is SGHVS and CDR2 FQNEAQ. V was pared by 5 bases and J by 7 bases, with 18 bases between. As DNA, the CDR3 is TGTGCCAGCAGCCTCACCTCCGGGACGCGAGAGCAGTACTTC. Protein product: CASSLTSGTREQYF.

This clonotype was seen at least ten times. The CDR3 here is CSVVSSRPGATYEQYF. DNA of the CDR3: TGCAGCGTTGTATCTAGCCGGCCGGGTGCGACCTACGAGCAGTACTTC. The chain carries TRBV29-1 and TRBJ2-7, with TRBD2 as a possible D gene (5 bases). V was pared by 4 bases and J by 2 bases, with 21 bases between. The CDR3 consists of 16 residues. Germline assignment: CDR1 SQVTM and CDR2 ANQGSEA.

Ten or more counts support this clonotype. The CDR3 region is CASRRQGSSYEQYF. The CDR3 bases are TGTGCCAGCAGGCGACAGGGAAGCTCCTACGAGCAGTACTTC. The chain uses TRBV6-2 or TRBV6-3 and TRBJ2-7; 7 positions agree with TRBD1. The germline CDR1 and CDR2 sequences are MNHEY and SVGEGT. V lost 6 bases, J lost 0 bases, and 5 bases stayed unmatched. This CDR3 is built from 14 residues.

This clonotype was seen many times. Here the CDR3 DNA reads TGCGCCAGCAGCCAAGAACCGATAACCGGGGAGCTGTTTTTT. Its protein is CASSQEPITGELFF. This chain joins TRBV4-3 and TRBJ2-2; D is unclear. Trimming removed 0 bases at V and 5 bases at J, with 7 bases between. This CDR3 spans 14 amino acids. The germline CDR1 and CDR2 sequences are LGHNA and YSLEER.

The chain uses TRBV12-3 or TRBV12-4 and TRBJ2-7; 10 bases are shared with TRBD1. Trimming at V came to 6 bases and at J to 6 bases, leaving 11 bases not matched to a gene. The length of the CDR3 is 15 residues. The CDR3 protein is CASSGLGTGVFEQYF. In DNA form, the CDR3 reads TGTGCCAGCAGCGGTTTAGGGACAGGGGTTTTCGAGCAGTACTTC.

The genes are TRBV7-2 and TRBJ1-1, with D possibly matching TRBD1 (5 bases). The length of the CDR3 is 13 residues. Germline V CDR1 and CDR2: SGHTA, FQGNSA. V was cut by 2 bases and J by 6 bases, with 10 bases left in between. The CDR3 sequence: CASSLRQGPEAFF. The CDR3 DNA is TGTGCCAGCAGCTTACGCCAGGGCCCTGAAGCTTTCTTT.

The chain couples TRBV7-3 to TRBJ2-5; TRBD1 might be the D (5 bases). The CDR3 has 12 residues. The ends were cut back, 5 bases at V and 6 bases at J, with 10 bases in the middle. Germline lookup yields CDR1 SGHTA and CDR2 FQGTGA. The CDR3 protein is CASSQGDQTQYF. The CDR3 DNA reads TGTGCCAGCAGCCAAGGGGATCAGACCCAGTACTTC.

The V call is TRBV12-5, the J call TRBJ2-5; perhaps TRBD2 as D (5 bases). CDR3 length equals 19 residues. Germline CDR1 LGHNT, CDR2 FRNRAP. Trimming took off 1 base at V and 1 base at J, with 22 bases between the two ends. In nucleotides, the CDR3 is TGTGCTAGTGGTTTGGGCCGGGTAGGGCCGCGGGTACTCCAAGAGACCCAGTACTTC. It encodes CASGLGRVGPRVLQETQYF.